The source of this T cell receptor (beta chain) is a study of blood T cell repertoires in COVID-19. Study at large: Spain, Italy and the United States supplied samples that represented acute and convalescent COVID-19. PBMCs, B-cell-depleted T cells, or T cells provided the cDNA or gDNA that made up the material.

The CDR3 is 15 amino acids. Per the germline V gene, CDR1 is MNHEY and CDR2 is SVGEGT. V lost 0 bases to trimming and J lost 5 bases; unmatched junction nucleotides: 1. Seattle participants joined during active infection and were tracked over time. Here immunoSEQ multiplex PCR was the method, and the copy in TCRdb shows in-frame clones only, minus some. The sample contains 170,000 or so clones, roughly 80% of which appear only once. This sequence was found in a woman in her 70s with COVID-19, enrolled during active disease. The material sequenced was peripheral blood. V and J are TRBV6-2 or TRBV6-3 and TRBJ2-2; 9 bases map to TRBD2. This chain's CDR3 is CASSYSLAGTGELFF. CDR3 sequence (DNA): TGTGCCAGCAGTTACTCGCTAGCGGGAACCGGGGAGCTGTTTTTT.